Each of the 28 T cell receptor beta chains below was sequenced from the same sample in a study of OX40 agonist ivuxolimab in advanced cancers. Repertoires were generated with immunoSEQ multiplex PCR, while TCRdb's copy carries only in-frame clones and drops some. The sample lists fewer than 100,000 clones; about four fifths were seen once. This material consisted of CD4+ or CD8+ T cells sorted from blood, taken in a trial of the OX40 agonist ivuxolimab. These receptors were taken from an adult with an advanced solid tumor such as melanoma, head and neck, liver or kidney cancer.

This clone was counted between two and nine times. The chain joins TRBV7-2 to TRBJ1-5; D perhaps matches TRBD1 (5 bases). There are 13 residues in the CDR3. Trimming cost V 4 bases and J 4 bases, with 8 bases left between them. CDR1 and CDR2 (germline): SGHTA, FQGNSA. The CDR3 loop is CASSYQGNQPQHF. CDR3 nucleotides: TGTGCCAGCAGCTATCAGGGTAATCAGCCCCAGCATTTT.

CDR3 DNA: TGTGCCAGCAGTTACGGGACAGGTAGCTCCTACGAGCAGTACTTC. As protein: CASSYGTGSSYEQYF. J is TRBJ2-7 and V is TRBV6-5; 8 positions agree with TRBD1. The CDR3 spans 15 residues. Germline V CDR1 and CDR2: MNHEY, SVGAGI. Trimming removed 2 bases from V and 0 bases from J; junction bases left unmatched: 3.

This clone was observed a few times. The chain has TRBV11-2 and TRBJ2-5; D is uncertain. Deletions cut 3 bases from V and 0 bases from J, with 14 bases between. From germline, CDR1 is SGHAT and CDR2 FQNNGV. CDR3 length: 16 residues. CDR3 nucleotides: TGTGCCAGCAGCTTCTCGATTAGTGCGTACCAAGAGACCCAGTACTTC. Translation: CASSFSISAYQETQYF.

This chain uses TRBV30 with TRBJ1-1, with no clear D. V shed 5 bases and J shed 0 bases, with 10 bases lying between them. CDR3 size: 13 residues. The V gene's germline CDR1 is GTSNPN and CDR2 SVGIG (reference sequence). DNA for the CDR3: TGTGCCTGGGGACGGACCATGAACACTGAAGCTTTCTTT. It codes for CAWGRTMNTEAFF.

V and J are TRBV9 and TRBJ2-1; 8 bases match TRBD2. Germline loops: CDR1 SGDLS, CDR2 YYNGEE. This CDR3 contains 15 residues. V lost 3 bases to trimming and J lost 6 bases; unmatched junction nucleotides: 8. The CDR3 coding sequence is TGTGCCAGCAGCGCCGGGACTAGTATTCCCAATGAGCAGTTCTTC. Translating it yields CASSAGTSIPNEQFF.

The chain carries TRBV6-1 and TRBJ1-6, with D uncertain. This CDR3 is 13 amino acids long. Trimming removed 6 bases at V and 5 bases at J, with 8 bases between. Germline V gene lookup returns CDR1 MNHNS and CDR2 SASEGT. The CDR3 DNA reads TGTGCCAGCAGGGAGGTCCATAATTCACCCCTCCACTTT. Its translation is CASREVHNSPLHF.

The CDR3 nucleotides are TGTGCCAGCAGCGTATCGTTAAGCGGGGGGGACTCCGAGCAGTACTTC. This translates into CASSVSLSGGDSEQYF. The rearrangement uses TRBV9 and TRBJ2-7; 10 bases map to TRBD2. Germline CDR1 reads SGDLS; CDR2 reads YYNGEE. Germline trimming cut 1 base from V and 6 bases from J; bases unmatched to any gene: 10. CDR3 length: 16 amino acids.

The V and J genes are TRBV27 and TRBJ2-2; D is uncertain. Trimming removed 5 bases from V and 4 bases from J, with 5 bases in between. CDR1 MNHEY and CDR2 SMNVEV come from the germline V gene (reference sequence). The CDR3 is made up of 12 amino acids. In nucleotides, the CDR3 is TGTGCCAGCAGTCACTCCACCGGGGAGCTGTTTTTT. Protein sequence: CASSHSTGELFF.

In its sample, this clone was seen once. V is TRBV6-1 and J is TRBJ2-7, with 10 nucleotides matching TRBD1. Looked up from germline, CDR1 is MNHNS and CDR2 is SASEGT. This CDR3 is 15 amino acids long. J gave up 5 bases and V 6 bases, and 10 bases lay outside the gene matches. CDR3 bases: TGTGCCAGCAGCCGAATGGGACAGGGGAGCGACGAGCAGTACTTC. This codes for CASSRMGQGSDEQYF.

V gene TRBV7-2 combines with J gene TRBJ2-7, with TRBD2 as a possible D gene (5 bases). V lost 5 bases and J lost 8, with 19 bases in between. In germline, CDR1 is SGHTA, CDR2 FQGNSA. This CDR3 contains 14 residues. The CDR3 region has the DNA TGTGCCAGCAGCCCCGGGGATCCTCGACTGAAGCAGTACTTC. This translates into CASSPGDPRLKQYF.

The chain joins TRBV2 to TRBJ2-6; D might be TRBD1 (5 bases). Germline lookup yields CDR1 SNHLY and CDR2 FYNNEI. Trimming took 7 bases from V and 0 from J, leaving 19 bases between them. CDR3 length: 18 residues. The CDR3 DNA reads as TGTGCCAGCAAGGGGCTGTTTACAGGAACCTCTGGGGCCAACGTCCTGACTTTC. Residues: CASKGLFTGTSGANVLTF.

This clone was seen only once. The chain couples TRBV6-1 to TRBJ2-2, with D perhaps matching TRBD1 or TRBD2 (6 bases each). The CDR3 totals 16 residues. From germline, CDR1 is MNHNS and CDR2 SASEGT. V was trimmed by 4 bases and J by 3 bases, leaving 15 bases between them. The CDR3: CASSGLSGGHTGELFF. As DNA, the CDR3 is TGTGCCAGCAGTGGTCTGTCCGGGGGCCACACCGGGGAGCTGTTTTTT.

The CDR3 DNA reads as TGTGCCACCCTCTCCTCGACAGGGGTGGAGGAGACCCAGTACTTC. Translation gives CATLSSTGVEETQYF. V gene TRBV10-3 combines with J gene TRBJ2-5, with TRBD1 matching over 8 bases. The germline gives CDR1 ENHRY, CDR2 SYGVKD. This CDR3 is 15 amino acids long. After removal of 10 bases from V and 5 bases from J, the junction contained 15 bases not matched to a gene.

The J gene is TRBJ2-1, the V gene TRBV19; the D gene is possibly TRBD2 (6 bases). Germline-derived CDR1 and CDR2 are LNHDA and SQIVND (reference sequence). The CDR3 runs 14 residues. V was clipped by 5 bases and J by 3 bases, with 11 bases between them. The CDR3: CASSHGGIYNEQFF. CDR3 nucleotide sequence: TGTGCCAGTAGTCACGGCGGGATCTACAATGAGCAGTTCTTC.

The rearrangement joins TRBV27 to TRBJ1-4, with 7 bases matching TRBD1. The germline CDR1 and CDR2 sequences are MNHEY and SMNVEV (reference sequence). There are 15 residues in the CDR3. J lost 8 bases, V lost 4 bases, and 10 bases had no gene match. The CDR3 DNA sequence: TGTGCCAGCAGTTCCCCCTCCAGGGGGGGCGAAAAACTGTTTTTT. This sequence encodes CASSSPSRGGEKLFF.

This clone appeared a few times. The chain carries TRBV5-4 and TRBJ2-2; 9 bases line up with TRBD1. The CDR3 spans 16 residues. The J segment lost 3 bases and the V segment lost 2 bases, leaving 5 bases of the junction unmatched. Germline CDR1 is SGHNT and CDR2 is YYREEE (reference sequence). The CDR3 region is CASSFPGQGYTGELFF. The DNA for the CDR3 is TGTGCCAGCAGCTTCCCGGGACAGGGATACACCGGGGAGCTGTTTTTT.

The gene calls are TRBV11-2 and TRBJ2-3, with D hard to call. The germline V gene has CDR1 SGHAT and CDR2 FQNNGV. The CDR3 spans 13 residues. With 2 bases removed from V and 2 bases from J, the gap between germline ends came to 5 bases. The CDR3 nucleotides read TGTGCCAGCAGCTTATACGCCACAGATACGCAGTATTTT. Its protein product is CASSLYATDTQYF.

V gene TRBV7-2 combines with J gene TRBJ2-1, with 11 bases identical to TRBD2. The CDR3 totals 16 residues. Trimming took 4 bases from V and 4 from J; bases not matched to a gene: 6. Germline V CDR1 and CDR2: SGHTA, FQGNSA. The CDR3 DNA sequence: TGTGCCAGCAGCTCCCAAGGGACTAGCGGATACAATGAGCAGTTCTTC. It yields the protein CASSSQGTSGYNEQFF.

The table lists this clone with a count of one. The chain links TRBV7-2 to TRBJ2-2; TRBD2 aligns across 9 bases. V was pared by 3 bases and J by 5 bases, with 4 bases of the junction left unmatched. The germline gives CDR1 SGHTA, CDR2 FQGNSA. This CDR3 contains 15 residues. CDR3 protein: CASSFSGRGTGELFF. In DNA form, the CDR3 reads TGTGCCAGCAGCTTTAGCGGGAGAGGTACCGGGGAGCTGTTTTTT.

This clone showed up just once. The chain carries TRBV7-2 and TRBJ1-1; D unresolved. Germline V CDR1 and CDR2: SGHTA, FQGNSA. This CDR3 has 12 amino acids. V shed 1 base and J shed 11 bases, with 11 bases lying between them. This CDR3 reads CASSLDRKMAFF. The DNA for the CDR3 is TGTGCCAGCAGCTTAGACAGAAAAATGGCTTTCTTT.

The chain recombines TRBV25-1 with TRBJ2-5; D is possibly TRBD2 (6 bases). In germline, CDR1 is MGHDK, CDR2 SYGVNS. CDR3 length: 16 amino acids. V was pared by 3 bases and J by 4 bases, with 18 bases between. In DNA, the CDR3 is TGTGCCAGCAGTGAGGGTTTTGGGAAGGAGGGAGAGACCCAGTACTTC. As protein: CASSEGFGKEGETQYF. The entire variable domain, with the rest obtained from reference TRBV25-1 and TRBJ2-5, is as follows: EADIYQTPRYLVIGTGKKITLECSQTMGHDKMYWYQQDPGMELHLIHYSYGVNSTEKGDLSSESTVSRIRTEHFPLTLESARPSHTSQYLCASSEGFGKEGETQYFGPGTRLLVL.

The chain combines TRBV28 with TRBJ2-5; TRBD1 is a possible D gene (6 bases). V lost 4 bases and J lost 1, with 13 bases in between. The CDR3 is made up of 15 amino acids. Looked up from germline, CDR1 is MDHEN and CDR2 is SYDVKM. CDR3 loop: CASSSLGRGQETQYF. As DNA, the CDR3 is TGTGCCAGCAGTTCCCTGGGCAGGGGCCAAGAGACCCAGTACTTC.

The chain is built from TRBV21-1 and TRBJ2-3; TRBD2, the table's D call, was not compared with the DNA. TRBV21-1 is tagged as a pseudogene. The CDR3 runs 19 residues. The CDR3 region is CASSKFGGVSYLSTDTQYF. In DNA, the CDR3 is TGTGCCAGCAGCAAATTTGGGGGGGTGTCCTACCTTAGCACAGATACGCAGTATTTT.

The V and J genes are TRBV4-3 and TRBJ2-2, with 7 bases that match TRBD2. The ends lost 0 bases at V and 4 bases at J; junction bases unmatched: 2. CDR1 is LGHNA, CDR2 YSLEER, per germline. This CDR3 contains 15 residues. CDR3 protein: CASSQEGGSTGELFF. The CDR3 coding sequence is TGCGCCAGCAGCCAAGAGGGGGGGTCCACCGGGGAGCTGTTTTTT.

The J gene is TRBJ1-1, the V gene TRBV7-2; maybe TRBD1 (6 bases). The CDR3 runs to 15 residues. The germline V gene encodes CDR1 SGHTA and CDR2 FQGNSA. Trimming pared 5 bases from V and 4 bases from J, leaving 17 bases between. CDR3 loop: CASSPRRQGTTEAFF. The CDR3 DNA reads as TGTGCCAGCAGCCCCCGGCGTCAGGGGACCACTGAAGCTTTCTTT.

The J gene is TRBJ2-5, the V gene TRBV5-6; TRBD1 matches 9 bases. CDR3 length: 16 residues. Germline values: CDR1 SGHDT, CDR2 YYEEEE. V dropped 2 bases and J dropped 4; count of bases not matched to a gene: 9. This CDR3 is CASSFRRTGVSETQYF. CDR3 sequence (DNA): TGTGCCAGCAGCTTTAGAAGGACAGGGGTTTCAGAGACCCAGTACTTC.

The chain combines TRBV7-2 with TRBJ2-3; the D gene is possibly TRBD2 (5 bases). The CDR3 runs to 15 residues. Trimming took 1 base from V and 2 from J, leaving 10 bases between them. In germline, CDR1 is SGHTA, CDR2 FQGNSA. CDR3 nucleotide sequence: TGTGCCAGCAGCTTAGGGACTTACGACACAGATACGCAGTATTTT. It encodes CASSLGTYDTDTQYF. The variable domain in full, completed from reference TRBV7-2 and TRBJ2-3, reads GAGVSQSPSNKVTEKGKDVELRCDPISGHTALYWYRQSLGQGLEFLIYFQGNSAPDKSGLPSDRFSAERTGGSVSTLTIQRTQQEDSAVYLCASSLGTYDTDTQYFGPGTRLTVL.

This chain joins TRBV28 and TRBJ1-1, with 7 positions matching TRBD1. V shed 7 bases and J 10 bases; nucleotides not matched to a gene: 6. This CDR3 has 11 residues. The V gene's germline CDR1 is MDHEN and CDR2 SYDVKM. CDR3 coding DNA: TGTGCCAGCACCTCCAGGGGGGGAGCTTTCTTT. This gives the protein CASTSRGGAFF.